A selection of T cell receptor beta chains follows, all from one sample in a study of CD8 T cells in Susac syndrome. TCRdb fed the immunoSEQ multiplex PCR reads into MiXCR, producing one record per CDR3 protein. Among around 80,000 distinct CDR3 sequences listed, 93% were seen once. The specimen sequenced was CD8+ T cells from PBMCs. These receptors came from a human donor with Susac syndrome. Each CDR3 is given with its conserved first and last residue. The D gene is left open where the match is weak. The size entry is marked missing in some rows and otherwise reads once, few, many or a size class.

J gene: TRBJ2-1; clone size: .; V gene: TRBV2; D gene: TRBD2; CDR3 protein: CASGEAGLNNEQFF; CDR3 DNA: TGTGCCAGCGGGGAAGCGGGACTAAACAATGAGCAGTTCTTC
J gene: TRBJ2-7; clone size: .; V gene: TRBV7-9; D gene: .; CDR3 protein: CASSARTPAYEQYF; CDR3 DNA: TGTGCCAGCAGCGCCCGGACACCGGCCTACGAGCAGTACTTC
J gene: TRBJ2-7; clone size: .; V gene: TRBV9; D gene: TRBD2; CDR3 protein: CASSVEASGSYEQYF; CDR3 DNA: TGTGCCAGCAGCGTAGAGGCTAGCGGGTCGTACGAGCAGTACTTC
J gene: TRBJ1-2; clone size: .; V gene: TRBV29-1; D gene: .; CDR3 protein: CSVGGRYGYTF; CDR3 DNA: TGCAGCGTTGGGGGACGCTATGGCTACACCTTC
J gene: TRBJ2-5; clone size: .; V gene: TRBV11-2; D gene: TRBD2; CDR3 protein: CASSSTGTIQETQYF; CDR3 DNA: TGTGCCAGCAGCTCAACCGGGACTATACAAGAGACCCAGTACTTC
J gene: TRBJ1-5; clone size: .; V gene: TRBV5-6; D gene: TRBD1; CDR3 protein: CASSSQGGGQPQHF; CDR3 DNA: TGTGCCAGCAGCTCACAGGGGGGAGGACAGCCCCAGCATTTT
J gene: TRBJ2-3; clone size: .; V gene: TRBV5-6; D gene: TRBD2; CDR3 protein: CASSLGGRAYTDTQYF; CDR3 DNA: TGTGCCAGCAGCTTGGGGGGGAGGGCGTACACAGATACGCAGTATTTT
J gene: TRBJ2-4; clone size: .; V gene: TRBV6-5; D gene: TRBD2; CDR3 protein: CASSYSSGGADIQYF; CDR3 DNA: TGTGCCAGCAGTTACTCGAGCGGGGGGGCGGACATTCAGTACTTC
J gene: TRBJ1-3; clone size: .; V gene: TRBV7-9; D gene: .; CDR3 protein: CASSSSVEAGNTIYF; CDR3 DNA: TGTGCCAGCAGCTCGTCGGTCGAGGCTGGAAACACCATATATTTT
J gene: TRBJ2-7; clone size: .; V gene: TRBV7-2; D gene: .; CDR3 protein: CASSLVTYEQYF; CDR3 DNA: TGTGCCAGCAGCTTAGTCACCTACGAGCAGTACTTC
J gene: TRBJ1-1; clone size: once; V gene: TRBV14; D gene: .; CDR3 protein: CASSQDTGTEAFF; CDR3 DNA: TGTGCCAGCAGCCAAGATACAGGGACTGAAGCTTTCTTT
J gene: TRBJ2-2; clone size: .; V gene: TRBV27; D gene: .; CDR3 protein: CASSVYNTGELFF; CDR3 DNA: TGTGCCAGCAGTGTGTATAACACCGGGGAGCTGTTTTTT
J gene: TRBJ1-2; clone size: once; V gene: TRBV5-8; D gene: TRBD1; CDR3 protein: CASSLGTGAGYTF; CDR3 DNA: TGTGCCAGCAGCTTGGGGACAGGAGCTGGCTACACCTTC
J gene: TRBJ1-2; clone size: .; V gene: TRBV7-2; D gene: .; CDR3 protein: CASSLGEVLGYTF; CDR3 DNA: TGTGCCAGCAGCTTAGGAGAAGTGCTAGGCTACACCTTC
J gene: TRBJ2-6; clone size: .; V gene: TRBV7-2; D gene: TRBD1; CDR3 protein: CASSSGQGSGANVLTF; CDR3 DNA: TGTGCCAGCAGCTCAGGACAGGGTTCAGGGGCCAACGTCCTGACTTTC
J gene: TRBJ2-7; clone size: once; V gene: TRBV5-4; D gene: TRBD1; CDR3 protein: CASSRTGTTYEQYF; CDR3 DNA: TGTGCCAGCAGCCGGACAGGGACAACCTACGAGCAGTACTTC
J gene: TRBJ2-3; clone size: .; V gene: TRBV4-3; D gene: .; CDR3 protein: CASSQDLTSSNTDTQYF; CDR3 DNA: TGCGCCAGCAGCCAAGATCTCACAAGCTCTAACACAGATACGCAGTATTTT
J gene: TRBJ2-3; clone size: .; V gene: TRBV25-1; D gene: TRBD1; CDR3 protein: CASSGTGWDTQYF; CDR3 DNA: TGTGCCAGCAGTGGGACAGGGTGGGATACGCAGTATTTT